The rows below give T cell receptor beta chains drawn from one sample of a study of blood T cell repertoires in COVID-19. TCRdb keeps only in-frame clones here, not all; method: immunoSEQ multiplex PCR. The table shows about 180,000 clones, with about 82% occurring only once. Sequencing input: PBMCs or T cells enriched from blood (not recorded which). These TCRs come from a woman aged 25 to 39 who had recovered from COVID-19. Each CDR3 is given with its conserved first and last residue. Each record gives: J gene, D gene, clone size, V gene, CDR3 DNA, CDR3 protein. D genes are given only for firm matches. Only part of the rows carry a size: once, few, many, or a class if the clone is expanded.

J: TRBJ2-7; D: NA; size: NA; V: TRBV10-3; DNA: TGTGCCATCAACGGGGATACCGACGAGCAGTACTTC; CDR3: CAINGDTDEQYF
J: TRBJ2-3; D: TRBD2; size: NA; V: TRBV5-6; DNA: TGTGCCAGCAGCCCCCTCGGCGCTAGCGGCAACACAGATACGCAGTATTTT; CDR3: CASSPLGASGNTDTQYF
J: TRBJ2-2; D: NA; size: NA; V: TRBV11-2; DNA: TGTGCCAGCAGCTCGAAGCGGGCCTTCACCGGGGAGCTGTTTTTT; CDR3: CASSSKRAFTGELFF
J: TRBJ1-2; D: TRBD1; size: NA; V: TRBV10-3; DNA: TGTGCCATCAGTGTATCGGGACAGGGAGGAGGCTACACCTTC; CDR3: CAISVSGQGGGYTF
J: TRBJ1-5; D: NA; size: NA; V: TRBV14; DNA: TGTGCCAGCAGCCCCGGGGGACGTCAGCCCCAGCATTTT; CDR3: CASSPGGRQPQHF
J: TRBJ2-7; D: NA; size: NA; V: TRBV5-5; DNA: TGTGCCAGCAGCTTGGGGGGGCAGGTCTACGAGCAGTACTTC; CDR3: CASSLGGQVYEQYF
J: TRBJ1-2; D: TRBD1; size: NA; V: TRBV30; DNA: TGTGCCTGGAGTATTGGACAGGATAACTATGGCTACACCTTC; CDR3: CAWSIGQDNYGYTF
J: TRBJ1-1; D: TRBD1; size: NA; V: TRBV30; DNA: TGTGCCTGGACCCAGGGGGGAACTGAAGCTTTCTTT; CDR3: CAWTQGGTEAFF
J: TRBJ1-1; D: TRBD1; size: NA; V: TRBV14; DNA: TGTGCCAGCAGAGGACAGGGGATAGAAGCTTTCTTT; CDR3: CASRGQGIEAFF
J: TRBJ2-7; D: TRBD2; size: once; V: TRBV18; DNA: TGTGCCAGCTCACCAAGAGTAGCGGGAGCGAGCCACGAGCAGTACTTC; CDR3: CASSPRVAGASHEQYF
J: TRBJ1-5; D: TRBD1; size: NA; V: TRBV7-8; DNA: TGTGCCAGTCGAGCGACAGGGGCCTGGGATCAGCCCCAGCATTTT; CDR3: CASRATGAWDQPQHF
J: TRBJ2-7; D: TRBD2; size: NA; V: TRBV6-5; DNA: TGTGCCAGCAGCCTACGGACTAGCGGGACTTACGAGCAGTACTTC; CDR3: CASSLRTSGTYEQYF
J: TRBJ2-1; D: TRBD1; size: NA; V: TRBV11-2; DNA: TGTGCCAGCAGCTCCGGACAGGGGGTTGGGGATGAGCAGTTCTTC; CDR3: CASSSGQGVGDEQFF
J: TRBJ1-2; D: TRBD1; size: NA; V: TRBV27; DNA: TGTGCCAGCAGGACAATCCGGGACAGGCCTAACTATGGCTACACCTTC; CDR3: CASRTIRDRPNYGYTF
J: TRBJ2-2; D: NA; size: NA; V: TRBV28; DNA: TGTGCCAGCAGTCCGGGACACATGACCGGGGAGCTGTTTTTT; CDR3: CASSPGHMTGELFF
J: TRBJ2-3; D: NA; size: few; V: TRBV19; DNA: TGTGCCAGTAGTATAGACCGGCAGTCGGGGGCAGATACGCAGTATTTT; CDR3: CASSIDRQSGADTQYF
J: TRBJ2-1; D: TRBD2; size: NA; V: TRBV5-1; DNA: TGCGCCAGCAGCTTGGCCGTCTCGGGAGGGTACAATGAGCAGTTCTTC; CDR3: CASSLAVSGGYNEQFF
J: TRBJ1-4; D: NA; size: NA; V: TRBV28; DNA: TGTGCCAGCAACAGGGTCCAGAATGAAAAACTGTTTTTT; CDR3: CASNRVQNEKLFF
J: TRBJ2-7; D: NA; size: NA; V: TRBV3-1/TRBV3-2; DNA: TGTGCCAGCAGCTCCGAGCGTTTGAACTACGAGCAGTACTTC; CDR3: CASSSERLNYEQYF
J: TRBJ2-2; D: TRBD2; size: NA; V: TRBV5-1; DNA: TGCGCCAGCAGCTTGCTGAATGTCGGACTAGCGGGGCCCGGGGAGCTGTTTTTT; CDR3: CASSLLNVGLAGPGELFF
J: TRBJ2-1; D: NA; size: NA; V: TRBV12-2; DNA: TGTGCAAGTCGCTTAGGTGGCCAGGGCTATGAGCAGTTCTTC; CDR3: CASRLGGQGYEQFF
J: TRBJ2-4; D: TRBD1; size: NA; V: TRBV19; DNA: TGTGCCAGTAGTATCGAGGGACAGGGGGCAGCCAAAAACATTCAGTACTTC; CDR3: CASSIEGQGAAKNIQYF
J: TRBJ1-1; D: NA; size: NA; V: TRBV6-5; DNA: TGTGCCAGCAGCCCCCAAGCTCCTGACACTGAAGCTTTCTTT; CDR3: CASSPQAPDTEAFF
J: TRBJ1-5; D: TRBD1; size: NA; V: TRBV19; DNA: TGTGCCAGTAGTTCGCGGACAGGCCAAATATATAGCAATCAGCCCCAGCATTTT; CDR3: CASSSRTGQIYSNQPQHF
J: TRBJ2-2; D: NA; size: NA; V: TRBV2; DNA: TGTGCCAGCACGGGGGATACCGGGGAGCTGTTTTTT; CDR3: CASTGDTGELFF
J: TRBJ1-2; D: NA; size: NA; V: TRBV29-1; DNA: TGCAGCGTTGAGGGGGCCGTGATTTCGGCGGATCCGAATGGCTACACCTTC; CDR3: CSVEGAVISADPNGYTF
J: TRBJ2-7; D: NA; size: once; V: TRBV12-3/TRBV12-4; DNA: TGTGCCAGCAGTTTACAGGGCTACGAGCAGTACTTC; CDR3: CASSLQGYEQYF
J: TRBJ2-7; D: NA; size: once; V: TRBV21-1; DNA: TGTGCCAGCAGCAAACCGGGACTAGTCTTCTCCTTCGAGCAGTACTTC; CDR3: CASSKPGLVFSFEQYF
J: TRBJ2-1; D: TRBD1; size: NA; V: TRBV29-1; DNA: TGCAGCGTCTCAAAAGGGACAGGAACCTACAATGAGCAGTTCTTC; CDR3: CSVSKGTGTYNEQFF